This T cell receptor (beta chain) was sequenced during a study of read filtering for tumor transcriptome and immune sequencing. V lost 2 bases and J lost 4; bases outside the gene matches: 3. The CDR3 loop spans 14 amino acids. This clonotype was recorded a few times. From 300 to 400 ng of RNA, a library with molecular barcoded alpha/delta and beta/gamma adaptors was made. TCRdb called the reads again in MiXCR, with one record for every CDR3 protein. The table lists tens of thousands of distinct CDR3 sequences, around a fifth of them singletons. The genes are TRBV12-3 or TRBV12-4 and TRBJ1-1, with 8 bases matching TRBD1. Sequenced sample: a population of CD138-negative cells sorted from bone marrow. This sequence originates from a donor at least 40 years old with multiple myeloma. CDR3 bases: TGTGCCAGCAGTTTACAGGGGGCGTCCACTGAAGCTTTCTTT. This codes for CASSLQGASTEAFF.